These T cell receptor beta chains were read from a single sample in a study of T cells after yellow fever vaccination. TCRdb processed the 5' RACE reads anew with MiXCR; each CDR3 protein has one entry. The profile shows some 350,000 distinct CDR3 sequences, 6% to 8% of them singletons. The specimen comprised PBMCs, sampled 5 days after the yellow fever booster vaccination. Receptors were obtained from a man in his thirties or forties who received the YFV17D yellow fever vaccine. Both conserved end residues are part of each CDR3. A D gene is named only where the DNA matches it firmly. The size entry is marked missing in some rows and otherwise reads once, few, many or a size class.

clone size: NA
D gene: TRBD2
J gene: TRBJ2-7
V gene: TRBV7-2
CDR3 protein: CASSPASGSIYEQYF
CDR3 DNA: TGTGCCAGCAGCCCCGCTAGCGGGAGTATATACGAGCAGTACTTC

clone size: NA
D gene: NA
J gene: TRBJ1-1
V gene: TRBV4-2
CDR3 protein: CASSQDWAGNTEAFF
CDR3 DNA: TGTGCCAGCAGCCAAGATTGGGCAGGGAACACTGAAGCTTTCTTT

clone size: few
D gene: NA
J gene: TRBJ2-1
V gene: TRBV5-4
CDR3 protein: CASSLRNSEQFF
CDR3 DNA: TGTGCCAGCAGCCTACGCAACAGCGAGCAGTTCTTC

clone size: few
D gene: TRBD2
J gene: TRBJ2-7
V gene: TRBV12-3/TRBV12-4
CDR3 protein: CASRGQGLADSYEQYF
CDR3 DNA: TGTGCCAGCAGGGGCCAGGGACTAGCGGACTCCTACGAGCAGTACTTC

clone size: NA
D gene: NA
J gene: TRBJ2-7
V gene: TRBV7-1
CDR3 protein: CASSPGLRYEQYF
CDR3 DNA: TGTGCCAGCAGCCCAGGGCTGCGCTACGAGCAGTACTTC

clone size: NA
D gene: TRBD1
J gene: TRBJ2-7
V gene: TRBV20-1
CDR3 protein: CSAKPSGTGGFYEQYF
CDR3 DNA: TGCAGTGCTAAGCCCTCCGGGACAGGGGGCTTTTACGAGCAGTACTTC

clone size: few
D gene: NA
J gene: TRBJ2-5
V gene: TRBV12-3/TRBV12-4
CDR3 protein: CASRSTDASLVVETQYF
CDR3 DNA: TGTGCCAGCAGATCTACGGACGCCTCCCTGGTCGTAGAGACCCAGTACTTC

clone size: few
D gene: NA
J gene: TRBJ2-3
V gene: TRBV29-1
CDR3 protein: CSVVIRADTQYF
CDR3 DNA: TGCAGCGTTGTCATCCGGGCAGATACGCAGTATTTT

clone size: many
D gene: TRBD1
J gene: TRBJ1-6
V gene: TRBV9
CDR3 protein: CASSAKELTGFNSPLHF
CDR3 DNA: TGTGCCAGCAGCGCTAAGGAACTGACAGGGTTCAATTCACCCCTCCACTTT

clone size: few
D gene: TRBD1
J gene: TRBJ1-5
V gene: TRBV7-2
CDR3 protein: CASSLRTGDSNQPQHF
CDR3 DNA: TGTGCCAGCAGCTTGCGGACAGGGGACAGCAATCAGCCCCAGCATTTT

clone size: NA
D gene: TRBD2
J gene: TRBJ2-1
V gene: TRBV4-3
CDR3 protein: CASSDTGLAGLSSYNEQFF
CDR3 DNA: TGCGCCAGCAGCGACACGGGACTAGCGGGCTTAAGCTCCTACAATGAGCAGTTCTTC

clone size: many
D gene: TRBD1
J gene: TRBJ1-3
V gene: TRBV7-2
CDR3 protein: CASSLTTGGPGNTIYF
CDR3 DNA: TGTGCCAGCAGCCTCACCACAGGGGGCCCTGGAAACACCATATATTTT

clone size: few
D gene: TRBD1
J gene: TRBJ2-5
V gene: TRBV28
CDR3 protein: CASYEAGGYQETQYF
CDR3 DNA: TGTGCCAGCTACGAGGCAGGGGGATACCAAGAGACCCAGTACTTC

clone size: few
D gene: TRBD2
J gene: TRBJ2-2
V gene: TRBV15
CDR3 protein: CATPLAGASGELFF
CDR3 DNA: TGTGCCACCCCCTTGGCGGGAGCTAGCGGGGAGCTGTTTTTT

clone size: many
D gene: NA
J gene: TRBJ2-5
V gene: TRBV7-6
CDR3 protein: CASSRAGSQETQYF
CDR3 DNA: TGTGCCAGCAGCCGCGCGGGGAGCCAAGAGACCCAGTACTTC

clone size: many
D gene: TRBD1
J gene: TRBJ2-1
V gene: TRBV29-1
CDR3 protein: CSVRQGYNEQFF
CDR3 DNA: TGCAGCGTTCGACAGGGCTACAATGAGCAGTTCTTC

clone size: NA
D gene: NA
J gene: TRBJ2-5
V gene: TRBV7-2
CDR3 protein: CASSDPGLQETQYF
CDR3 DNA: TGTGCCAGCAGCGATCCGGGACTTCAAGAGACCCAGTACTTC

clone size: few
D gene: TRBD1
J gene: TRBJ1-3
V gene: TRBV6-5
CDR3 protein: CASSYFPGTGPGNTIYF
CDR3 DNA: TGTGCCAGCAGTTATTTTCCCGGGACAGGGCCCGGAAACACCATATATTTT

clone size: many
D gene: NA
J gene: TRBJ2-1
V gene: TRBV2
CDR3 protein: CASSKSSLAYNEQFF
CDR3 DNA: TGTGCCAGCAGTAAATCTAGCTTGGCCTACAATGAGCAGTTCTTC

clone size: few
D gene: NA
J gene: TRBJ1-5
V gene: TRBV7-2
CDR3 protein: CASSSEIPQPQHF
CDR3 DNA: TGTGCCAGCAGCTCTGAAATTCCCCAGCCCCAGCATTTT

clone size: many
D gene: NA
J gene: TRBJ1-1
V gene: TRBV14
CDR3 protein: CASSQDDIYTEAFF
CDR3 DNA: TGTGCCAGCAGCCAAGATGACATCTACACTGAAGCTTTCTTT

clone size: few
D gene: NA
J gene: TRBJ1-3
V gene: TRBV18
CDR3 protein: CASSPGRSSGNTIYF
CDR3 DNA: TGTGCCAGCTCACCCGGGCGGTCCTCTGGAAACACCATATATTTT

clone size: few
D gene: NA
J gene: TRBJ2-2
V gene: TRBV5-6
CDR3 protein: CASSFFRPGELFF
CDR3 DNA: TGTGCCAGCAGCTTTTTCCGCCCCGGGGAGCTGTTTTTT

clone size: many
D gene: TRBD2
J gene: TRBJ2-7
V gene: TRBV20-1
CDR3 protein: CSASRTSGSYEQYF
CDR3 DNA: TGCAGTGCTAGTCGCACTAGCGGCTCCTACGAGCAGTACTTC

clone size: many
D gene: NA
J gene: TRBJ2-3
V gene: TRBV18
CDR3 protein: CASSPLGATRSDTQYF
CDR3 DNA: TGTGCCAGCTCACCTCTTGGGGCGACTAGATCAGATACGCAGTATTTT

clone size: many
D gene: NA
J gene: TRBJ2-7
V gene: TRBV3-1
CDR3 protein: CASSQAGYEQYF
CDR3 DNA: TGTGCCAGCAGCCAAGCGGGCTACGAGCAGTACTTC

clone size: NA
D gene: NA
J gene: TRBJ1-2
V gene: TRBV6-2/TRBV6-3
CDR3 protein: CASSYIRMGGYTF
CDR3 DNA: TGTGCCAGCAGTTACATCCGTATGGGTGGCTACACCTTC

clone size: few
D gene: NA
J gene: TRBJ1-1
V gene: TRBV20-1
CDR3 protein: CSASNPGTADTEAFF
CDR3 DNA: TGCAGTGCTTCGAACCCCGGGACGGCGGACACTGAAGCTTTCTTT

clone size: NA
D gene: NA
J gene: TRBJ2-3
V gene: TRBV28
CDR3 protein: CASSSPALDDTQYF
CDR3 DNA: TGTGCCAGCAGTTCCCCGGCCCTGGATGATACGCAGTATTTT

clone size: few
D gene: TRBD1
J gene: TRBJ2-7
V gene: TRBV20-1
CDR3 protein: CSALDRVFSYEQYF
CDR3 DNA: TGCAGTGCTTTGGACAGGGTTTTTTCCTACGAGCAGTACTTC

clone size: NA
D gene: NA
J gene: TRBJ1-6
V gene: TRBV12-3/TRBV12-4
CDR3 protein: CASSLSVNSPLHF
CDR3 DNA: TGTGCCAGCAGTTTATCGGTGAATTCACCCCTCCACTTT

clone size: few
D gene: NA
J gene: TRBJ2-2
V gene: TRBV5-1
CDR3 protein: CASAETSPGELFF
CDR3 DNA: TGCGCCAGCGCGGAGACTAGTCCCGGGGAGCTGTTTTTT

clone size: many
D gene: NA
J gene: TRBJ1-5
V gene: TRBV29-1
CDR3 protein: CSVHMGWQPQHF
CDR3 DNA: TGCAGCGTCCACATGGGGTGGCAGCCCCAGCATTTT

clone size: few
D gene: NA
J gene: TRBJ2-5
V gene: TRBV7-9
CDR3 protein: CASSSMGETQYF
CDR3 DNA: TGTGCCAGCAGTTCCATGGGGGAGACCCAGTACTTC

clone size: many
D gene: NA
J gene: TRBJ1-5
V gene: TRBV29-1
CDR3 protein: CSVGVGGDQPQHF
CDR3 DNA: TGCAGCGTTGGTGTCGGAGGGGATCAGCCCCAGCATTTT

clone size: few
D gene: TRBD2
J gene: TRBJ2-4
V gene: TRBV19
CDR3 protein: CASINRGGYIQYF
CDR3 DNA: TGTGCCAGTATAAACCGCGGGGGGTACATTCAGTACTTC

clone size: many
D gene: NA
J gene: TRBJ2-1
V gene: TRBV6-2/TRBV6-3
CDR3 protein: CASSTLAVSSYNEQFF
CDR3 DNA: TGTGCCAGCAGTACCTTAGCGGTAAGCTCCTACAATGAGCAGTTCTTC

clone size: NA
D gene: TRBD2
J gene: TRBJ2-3
V gene: TRBV9
CDR3 protein: CASSSGGPADTQYF
CDR3 DNA: TGTGCCAGCAGCTCGGGAGGGCCCGCAGATACGCAGTATTTT

clone size: many
D gene: TRBD2
J gene: TRBJ2-7
V gene: TRBV5-1
CDR3 protein: CASSPWGGRQSYEQYF
CDR3 DNA: TGCGCCAGCAGCCCATGGGGAGGGAGACAGTCCTACGAGCAGTACTTC

clone size: many
D gene: TRBD2
J gene: TRBJ2-1
V gene: TRBV4-3
CDR3 protein: CASSQDVRGGVYNEQFF
CDR3 DNA: TGCGCCAGCAGCCAAGATGTTCGCGGGGGGGTCTACAATGAGCAGTTCTTC

clone size: NA
D gene: NA
J gene: TRBJ2-5
V gene: TRBV9
CDR3 protein: CASSVGQYQETQYF
CDR3 DNA: TGTGCCAGCAGCGTAGGACAGTACCAAGAGACCCAGTACTTC

clone size: few
D gene: TRBD2
J gene: TRBJ2-7
V gene: TRBV12-3/TRBV12-4
CDR3 protein: CASSLIGGGSYEQYF
CDR3 DNA: TGTGCCAGCAGTTTAATAGGCGGGGGCTCCTACGAGCAGTACTTC

clone size: few
D gene: NA
J gene: TRBJ1-2
V gene: TRBV29-1
CDR3 protein: CSGRLSTEGYTF
CDR3 DNA: TGCAGCGGGAGACTTTCTACGGAGGGCTACACCTTC

clone size: many
D gene: NA
J gene: TRBJ1-1
V gene: TRBV18
CDR3 protein: CASSPRQTNTEAFF
CDR3 DNA: TGTGCCAGCTCCCCCAGGCAGACGAACACTGAAGCTTTCTTT

clone size: many
D gene: NA
J gene: TRBJ1-6
V gene: TRBV5-6
CDR3 protein: CASSLWQGGNNSPLHF
CDR3 DNA: TGTGCCAGCAGCTTGTGGCAGGGAGGGAATAATTCACCCCTCCACTTT

clone size: many
D gene: NA
J gene: TRBJ1-1
V gene: TRBV7-2
CDR3 protein: CASSPQYEQAFF
CDR3 DNA: TGTGCCAGCAGCCCCCAGTACGAGCAGGCTTTCTTT

clone size: few
D gene: NA
J gene: TRBJ2-3
V gene: TRBV4-3
CDR3 protein: CASSPRGSPGDTQYF
CDR3 DNA: TGCGCCAGCAGCCCGAGGGGGAGTCCCGGAGATACGCAGTATTTT

clone size: many
D gene: NA
J gene: TRBJ2-1
V gene: TRBV5-1
CDR3 protein: CASSLVQGPYNEQFF
CDR3 DNA: TGCGCCAGCAGCTTGGTTCAGGGCCCCTACAATGAGCAGTTCTTC

clone size: many
D gene: TRBD2
J gene: TRBJ2-7
V gene: TRBV2
CDR3 protein: CASSVGTTYEQYF
CDR3 DNA: TGTGCCAGCAGTGTCGGGACTACCTACGAGCAGTACTTC

clone size: NA
D gene: NA
J gene: TRBJ2-2
V gene: TRBV10-3
CDR3 protein: CAITRNTGELFF
CDR3 DNA: TGTGCCATCACGCGAAACACCGGGGAGCTGTTTTTT

clone size: NA
D gene: NA
J gene: TRBJ1-3
V gene: TRBV6-5
CDR3 protein: CASSYSLGLGGNTIYF
CDR3 DNA: TGTGCCAGCAGTTACTCTCTGGGACTTGGTGGAAACACCATATATTTT

clone size: NA
D gene: TRBD1
J gene: TRBJ2-7
V gene: TRBV18
CDR3 protein: CASSPPTGASQYF
CDR3 DNA: TGTGCCAGCTCACCGCCGACAGGGGCTTCGCAGTACTTC

clone size: many
D gene: TRBD2
J gene: TRBJ2-3
V gene: TRBV3-1
CDR3 protein: CASSQGGSGYTDTQYF
CDR3 DNA: TGTGCCAGCAGCCAAGGGGGTAGCGGGTACACAGATACGCAGTATTTT

clone size: many
D gene: NA
J gene: TRBJ2-2
V gene: TRBV20-1
CDR3 protein: CSAPRVEWSNTGELFF
CDR3 DNA: TGCAGTGCTCCCAGGGTGGAGTGGTCGAACACCGGGGAGCTGTTTTTT